This T cell receptor beta chain was identified in a study of blood T cell repertoires in COVID-19 (TCRdb year 2020). Regarding the study in general: The collaborator samples originated in the United States, Italy and Spain and spanned the acute and convalescent phases of COVID-19. Where available, HLA class I and class II types were taken from metadata supplied by the sample provider and were not determined by assay-based typing. Samples were obtained from the ongoing ImmuneRACE study (first 160 participants) and from over 1,000 subjects provided by 6 global collaborators. A freely available public database, intended as a resource for researchers studying the immune response to SARS-CoV-2, is where the repertoires were released. Nearly every sample came with metadata listing a de-identified subject ID, COVID-19 status, age in years and sex. The material from the prospective study consisted of cDNA or gDNA derived from T cells, B-cell-depleted T cells, or PBMCs. Subjects who had been exposed to COVID-19, were actively infected with it, or had recovered from it provided the deeply sampled blood TCRbeta repertoires that made up the dataset. What the work shows at the level of the full study, not this receptor alone: The quantity of clinical and demographic metadata differed by source and by participant and was supplied without curation.

In Seattle, one collaborating source enrolled patients while the infection was active and tracked those patients longitudinally over the course of disease. Each collaborating institution followed its own protocols to collect whole blood in K2EDTA tubes. For TCRbeta analysis, collaborators shipped samples as frozen whole blood, isolated PBMCs, or DNA extracted from either of those sample types. A remark on this clone: Its antigen is unknown. No base qualities exist here, and no much larger clone lies one base off it. Within the sample, other DNA sequences also encode this same CDR3.

TCRbeta CDR3 regions were amplified from genomic DNA by means of the immunoSEQ Assay, a bias-controlled multiplex PCR. In the authors' own workflow: Nucleated cell counts per sample were estimated from amplification of reference gene primers within the assay. To quantify the absolute abundance of each unique TCRbeta CDR3 rearrangement, sequence reads were collapsed and filtered. Productive Simpson clonality was computed per sample as the square root of Simpson's diversity index over productive rearrangements. TCRdb re-hosts the immuneACCESS table, in-frame sequences only. Its copies lack some clones; in the studies checked, an unresolved V gene accounts for under half of them, and the cause for the rest is not known. Clone size and V and J calls were adopted from that table, with D and trimming inferred from the DNA. In all, the sample holds around 360,000 clones, and around 87% of those were seen once. The top ten clones comprise 8% to 13% of the sample.

This clonotype was obtained from a woman in her 30s with COVID-19, enrolled during active disease. Sequencing used peripheral blood.

The CDR3 reads CASRGTVNTEAFF. The DNA reads TGTGCCAGCAGGGGGACAGTGAACACTGAAGCTTTCTTT. The chain uses TRBV6-5 and TRBJ1-1; TRBD1 matches 7 bases in the middle. The CDR3 holds 13 amino acids from the cysteine to the phenylalanine. This entry keeps only the CDR3 DNA: 39 bases, framed from base 1. Taken from the germline V gene, the CDR1 and CDR2 loops are MNHEY and SVGAGI. V lost 6 bases and J lost 0 bases, and the count of bases not matched to a germline gene is 1.